This T cell receptor (beta chain) derives from a study of blood T cell repertoires in COVID-19. Looking at the study overall: Nucleic acid was either cDNA or gDNA, and it came from T cells, B-cell-depleted T cells, or PBMCs.

Original analysis: By means of reference gene primer amplification, nucleated cell counts were estimated. The method was immunoSEQ multiplex PCR; TCRdb's version includes in-frame clones alone and lacks a portion of them. The DNA was the basis for D and trimming; V, J and clone size are from that table. The data hold 300,000 or so clones, with about 83% observed a single time. Sequencing input: peripheral blood. The clonotype originates from a woman aged 45-65 years with acute or convalescent COVID-19.

The DNA for the CDR3 is TGTGCCACCAGTGCTAGTAGAGGGCTCAATGAGCAGTTCTTC. Translating gives CATSASRGLNEQFF. This chain uses TRBV24-1 with TRBJ2-1; perhaps TRBD2 as D (5 bases). The V end lost 5 bases, the J end lost 6 bases, and 13 bases lay between the germline ends. The CDR3 consists of 14 residues. Germline V gene data show CDR1 as KGHDR and CDR2 as SFDVKD.